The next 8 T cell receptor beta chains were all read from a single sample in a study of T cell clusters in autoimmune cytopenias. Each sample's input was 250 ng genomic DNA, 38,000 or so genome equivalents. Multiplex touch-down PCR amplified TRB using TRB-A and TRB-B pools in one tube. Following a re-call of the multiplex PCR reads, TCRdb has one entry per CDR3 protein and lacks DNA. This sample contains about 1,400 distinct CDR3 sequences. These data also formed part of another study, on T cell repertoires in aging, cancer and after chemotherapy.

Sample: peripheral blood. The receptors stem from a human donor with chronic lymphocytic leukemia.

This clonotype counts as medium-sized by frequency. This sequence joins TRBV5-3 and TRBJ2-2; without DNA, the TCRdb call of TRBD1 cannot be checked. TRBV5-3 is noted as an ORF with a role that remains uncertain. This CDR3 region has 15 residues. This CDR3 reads CARSSRDSNTGELFF.

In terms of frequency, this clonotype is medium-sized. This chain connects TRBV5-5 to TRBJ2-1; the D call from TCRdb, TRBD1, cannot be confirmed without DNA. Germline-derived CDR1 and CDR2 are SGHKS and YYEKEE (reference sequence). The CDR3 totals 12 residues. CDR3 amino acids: CAGAGERNEQFF.

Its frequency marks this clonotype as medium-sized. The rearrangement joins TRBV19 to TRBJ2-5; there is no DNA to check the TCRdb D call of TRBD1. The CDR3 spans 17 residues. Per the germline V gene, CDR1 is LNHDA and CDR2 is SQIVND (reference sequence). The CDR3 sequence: CASSIRHLNRERETQYF.

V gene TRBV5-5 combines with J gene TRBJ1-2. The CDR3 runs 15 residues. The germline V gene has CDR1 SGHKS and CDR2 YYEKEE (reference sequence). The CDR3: CASSIGTTGGYGYTF.

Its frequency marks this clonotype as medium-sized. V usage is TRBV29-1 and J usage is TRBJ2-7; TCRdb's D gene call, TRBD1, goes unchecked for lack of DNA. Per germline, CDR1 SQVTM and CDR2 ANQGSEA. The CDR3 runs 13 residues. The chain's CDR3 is CSVDFTGSSEQYF.

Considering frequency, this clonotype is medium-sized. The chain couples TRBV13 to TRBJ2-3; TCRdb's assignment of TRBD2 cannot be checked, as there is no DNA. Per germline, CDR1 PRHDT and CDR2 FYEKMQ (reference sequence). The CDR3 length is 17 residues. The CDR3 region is CASSLRGGTSNPDTQYF.

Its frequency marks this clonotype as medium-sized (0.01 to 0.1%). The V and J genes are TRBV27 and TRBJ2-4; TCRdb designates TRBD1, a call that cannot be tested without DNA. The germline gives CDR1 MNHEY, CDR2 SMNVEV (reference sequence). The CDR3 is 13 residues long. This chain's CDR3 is CASRTIQGYIQYF.

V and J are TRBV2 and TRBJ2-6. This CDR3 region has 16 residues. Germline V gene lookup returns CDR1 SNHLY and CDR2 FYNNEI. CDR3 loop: CASSDATASGANVLTF.